This T cell receptor (beta chain) was recorded in a study of response to subunit inactivated influenza vaccine. The study, taken as a whole, reports: New T cells are recruited in small numbers by each seasonal influenza vaccination, according to the authors' suggestion.

Comment on this clonotype: The target antigen is unknown.

TCRdb reanalysed the RT-PCR reads using MiXCR and keeps one entry per CDR3 protein. Of 300,000 to 350,000 distinct CDR3 sequences in the sample, approximately 20% were seen once. CDR1 is KGHSH and CDR2 is LQKENI in the germline V gene. The V and J ends lost 2 bases and 3 bases respectively, with 16 bases between them. CDR3 length: 17 residues. Sequences were derived from PBMCs from blood, sampled about 20 months after vaccination. The V and J genes are TRBV18 and TRBJ1-4; a possible D gene is TRBD1 (6 bases). This clonotype was sampled from a man aged 45 to 70 who received an inactivated influenza vaccine. Here the CDR3 reads CASSPTTGPLANEKLFF. The CDR3 nucleotides are TGTGCCAGCTCACCAACGACAGGACCACTGGCTAATGAAAAACTGTTTTTT.